This record looks at one T cell receptor beta chain sequence and its context. Clones were sequenced by immunoSEQ multiplex PCR, and TCRdb holds only the in-frame ones, with some missing. The sample lists 9,500 to 10,000 clones, more than 75% seen once, with under 3% in the top ten. Two lung cancer pathologists independently confirmed each histologic diagnosis. Macro-dissection enriched premalignant or tumor cells before nucleic acid extraction. The sample is drawn from a study of immune evolution from preneoplasia to lung adenocarcinoma. CDR3 length equals 15 residues. The germline CDR1 and CDR2 sequences are MDHEN and SYDVKM. With 7 bases removed from V and 6 bases from J, the gap between germline ends came to 22 bases.

The source material was FFPE invasive lung adenocarcinoma tissue. The chain is built from TRBV28 and TRBJ2-7; D possibly corresponds to TRBD2 (5 bases). The receptor was derived from a person aged 65-85 years with invasive lung adenocarcinoma. Some clones in this sample may be carry-over from other donors' samples. CDR3 in amino acids: CASKPPPLARGEQYF. CDR3 DNA: TGTGCCAGCAAACCCCCTCCTCTAGCTCGAGGCGAGCAGTACTTC.